This T cell receptor (beta chain) was sequenced in a study of T cells in Graves' hyperthyroidism and ophthalmopathy. Study results and caveats: Clonotypes that were expanded in thyroid above 0.001 mostly appeared in blood too. Ophthalmopathy onset followed model prediction by a median approximately 6.2 months.

This CDR3 region has 13 residues. With 1 base removed from V and 7 bases from J, the gap between germline ends came to 8 bases. This clonotype was counted at least ten times. Its antigen remains unidentified. RNA transcripts provided the source from which TCR beta CDR3 regions were amplified. With the HTBI primer set, the TCR CDR3 went through a first round of RT-PCR. TCRdb reprocessed the multiplex PCR reads via MiXCR and lists one record per CDR3 protein. The sample lists under 350,000 distinct CDR3 sequences; around a fifth were seen once. Hyperthyroidism patients were newly diagnosed, had disease duration under 2 months, and were aged 18 to 65 years.

This TCR derives from a woman aged 50 to 60 with Graves' hyperthyroidism. The rearrangement joins TRBV12-3 or TRBV12-4 to TRBJ2-1; no reliable D call. The material sequenced was blood. CDR3 coding DNA: TGTGCCAGCAGTTTAGAAGGATGGAATGAGCAGTTCTTC. Translating it yields CASSLEGWNEQFF.